This TCR beta chain was documented in a study of T cell responses to AZD1222 COVID-19 vaccine. Sequencing used immunoSEQ multiplex PCR; TCRdb keeps in-frame clones, though not all of them. Of 89,000 or so clones in the sample, about nine tenths are singletons; the top ten hold 11%. The germline CDR1 and CDR2 sequences are SGHTA and FQGTGA. The CDR3 spans 15 residues. V lost 5 bases to trimming and J lost 6 bases; unmatched junction nucleotides: 7. The input for sequencing was peripheral blood, taken 28 days after the second AZD1222 dose. The receptor's source is an adult who received the AZD1222 COVID-19 vaccine. The chain employs TRBV7-3 and TRBJ2-1, with TRBD2 matching 10 bases. CDR3 coding DNA: TGTGCCAGCAGCGAGCTAGCGGGAGTTTTCAATGAGCAGTTCTTC. Its protein product is CASSELAGVFNEQFF.